Following are 8 T cell receptor beta chains from one sample sequenced in a study of shared clonotypes between healthy human individuals. The method was immunoSEQ multiplex PCR; TCRdb's version includes in-frame clones alone and lacks a portion of them. Altogether 2 million or so clones are present, 85% to 95% being singletons, with the ten largest covering 0.13%. The material sequenced was naive CD4+ T cells sorted from blood. Stated subset: CD45RA+ positively selected. The receptors derive from a man aged 18 to 30 in good health.

The V call is TRBV6-6, the J call TRBJ2-3; D is undetermined. The length of the CDR3 is 16 residues. Germline CDR1 is MNHNY and CDR2 is SVGAGI (reference sequence). The V gene lost 4 bases and the J gene lost 0 bases, with 14 bases spanning the gap. The CDR3: CASSSLAFASTDTQYF. For the CDR3, the DNA is TGTGCCAGCAGTTCCCTGGCCTTTGCCAGCACAGATACGCAGTATTTT.

The rearrangement joins TRBV10-1 to TRBJ2-3, with 7 bases identical to TRBD1. CDR1 is WNHNN and CDR2 is SYGVQD in the germline V gene (reference sequence). The CDR3 length is 12 residues. Trimming removed 10 bases from V and 1 base from J; junction bases left unmatched: 2. CDR3 coding DNA: TGCGCCAACCAGGGGGGCACAGATACGCAGTATTTT. It specifies CANQGGTDTQYF.

This clone was seen just once. V is TRBV2 and J is TRBJ2-2, with D perhaps being TRBD1 or TRBD2 (5 bases each). Germline CDR1 SNHLY, CDR2 FYNNEI. Deletions cut 4 bases from V and 2 bases from J, with 8 bases between. The CDR3 is made up of 14 amino acids. CDR3 residues: CASSGGRNTGELFF. The CDR3 DNA reads TGTGCCAGCAGTGGGGGACGAAACACCGGGGAGCTGTTTTTT.

This clone came up once. The chain couples TRBV11-2 to TRBJ2-1, with D perhaps TRBD1 (5 bases). The CDR3 covers 15 residues. Germline V gives CDR1 SGHAT, CDR2 FQNNGV. The ends were cut back, 5 bases at V and 6 bases at J, with 17 bases in the middle. Written as DNA, the CDR3 is TGTGCCAGCAGCAGAGACAGTATACGTGGCAATGAGCAGTTCTTC. Amino acids: CASSRDSIRGNEQFF.

J is TRBJ2-3 and V is TRBV19; 8 nucleotides match TRBD2. Germline loops: CDR1 LNHDA, CDR2 SQIVND (reference sequence). CDR3 length: 15 residues. V shed 2 bases, J shed 9 bases, and the junction held 10 bases outside the gene matches. CDR3 sequence: CASSISGGGTTTQYF. The DNA for the CDR3 is TGTGCCAGTAGTATATCGGGCGGGGGGACAACCACGCAGTATTTT.

This clone was detected once. The gene calls are TRBV2 and TRBJ2-4; D may match TRBD1 or TRBD2 (5 bases each). V lost 2 bases and J lost 0, with 11 bases in between. Germline V lookup: CDR1 SNHLY, CDR2 FYNNEI. The CDR3 length is 16 residues. This CDR3 reads CASSELAGRAKNIQYF. The CDR3 DNA sequence: TGTGCCAGCAGTGAACTCGCAGGGAGAGCCAAAAACATTCAGTACTTC.

Regarding this clone: This sample also contains other DNA sequences that code for the same CDR3. CDR3 in DNA: TGTGCCAGCTCACCACAGGGCACCGGGGAGCTGTTTTTT. Translating it yields CASSPQGTGELFF. The rearrangement uses TRBV18 and TRBJ2-2; D uncertain. Looked up from germline, CDR1 is KGHSH and CDR2 is LQKENI. With 1 base removed from V and 4 bases from J, the gap between germline ends came to 4 bases. CDR3 length: 13 amino acids.

The CDR3: CASSHGQGPYEQYF. As DNA, the CDR3 is TGTGCCAGCAGCCACGGACAGGGGCCCTACGAGCAGTACTTC. V gene TRBV6-5 combines with J gene TRBJ2-7, with 9 bases identical to TRBD1. After removal of 6 bases from V and 2 bases from J, the junction contained 5 bases not matched to a gene. CDR1 MNHEY and CDR2 SVGAGI come from the germline V gene. The CDR3 covers 14 residues.